This T cell receptor beta chain was captured by sequencing in a study of cytomegalovirus exposure and HLA in healthy donors. Study results and limitations: Follow-up analysis later connected one missense variant in DCLRE1C with trimming of TCR beta V- and J-genes.

Trimming left V 0 bases short and J 2 bases short, with 7 bases between. Germline loops: CDR1 SEHNR, CDR2 FQNEAQ (reference sequence). The CDR3 extends over 14 amino acids. As regards this clone: No antigen is known for it.

A multiplex PCR was run with 60 Vbeta primers and 13 Jbeta primers. Produced via immunoSEQ multiplex PCR; TCRdb's table is partial and in-frame only. Here the sample spans about 120,000 clones, under 85% being singletons. The specimen was PBMCs. This clonotype originated in a man aged 40-50 years in good health and CMV-seropositive. This chain links TRBV7-9 with TRBJ1-2; D is unresolved. The CDR3 sequence: CASSLAQQNYGYTF. As DNA, the CDR3 is TGTGCCAGCAGCTTAGCACAGCAGAACTATGGCTACACCTTC.